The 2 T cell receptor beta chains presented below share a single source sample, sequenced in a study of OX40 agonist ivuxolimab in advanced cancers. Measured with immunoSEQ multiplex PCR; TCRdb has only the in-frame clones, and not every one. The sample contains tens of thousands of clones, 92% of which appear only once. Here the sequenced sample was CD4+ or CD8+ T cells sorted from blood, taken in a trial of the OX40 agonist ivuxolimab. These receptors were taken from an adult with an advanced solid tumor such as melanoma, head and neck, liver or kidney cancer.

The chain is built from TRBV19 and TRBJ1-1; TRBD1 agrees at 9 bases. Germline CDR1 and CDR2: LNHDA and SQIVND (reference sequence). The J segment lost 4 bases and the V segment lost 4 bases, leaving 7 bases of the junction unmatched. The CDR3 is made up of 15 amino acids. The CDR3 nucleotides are TGTGCCAGTAGTACCAGGGACAGGGTAGGCACTGAAGCTTTCTTT. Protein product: CASSTRDRVGTEAFF. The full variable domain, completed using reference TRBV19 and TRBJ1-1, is DGGITQSPKYLFRKEGQNVTLSCEQNLNHDAMYWYRQDPGQGLRLIYYSQIVNDFQKGDIAEGYSVSREKKESFPLTVTSAQKNPTAFYLCASSTRDRVGTEAFFGQGTRLTVV.

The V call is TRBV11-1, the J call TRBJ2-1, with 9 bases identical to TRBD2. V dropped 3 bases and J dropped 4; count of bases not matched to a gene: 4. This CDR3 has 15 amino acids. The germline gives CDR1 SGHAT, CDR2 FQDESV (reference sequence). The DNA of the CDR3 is TGTGCCAGCAGCTTGGCGGGGGGGCCTTACAATGAGCAGTTCTTC. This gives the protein CASSLAGGPYNEQFF.